This T cell receptor (beta chain) originates from a study of T-cell reconstitution after alpha-beta-depleted transplantation in children. At least ten counts were recorded for this clonotype. What it binds is unknown. Study results and limitations: Alpha-beta T cells present about two months after transplant were reported to originate from several hundred expanded graft clones. Some patients showed high day-60 TCRbeta diversity, which derived from surviving recipient T cells and thymic progenitors. The main origin of T-cell counts and diversity one year after transplant was newly produced T cells.

Researchers prepared the TCRbeta library using unique molecular identifiers, the study reports. TCRdb recomputed calls from the PCR reads with MiXCR, one row per CDR3 protein. In the table there are some 76,000 distinct CDR3 sequences, about 11% of which are singletons. V lost 0 bases, J lost 5 bases, and 10 bases lay in between. The CDR3 sequence is 13 residues long. CDR1 is DFQATT and CDR2 is SNEGSKA in the germline V gene (reference sequence). The rearrangement joins TRBV20-1 to TRBJ2-5, with D possibly TRBD2 on 5 matching bases. The clonotype was recovered from a boy aged 5-17 years with acute myeloid leukemia, due to receive a stem cell transplant. Source: PBMCs, taken before TCRalphabeta/CD19-depleted stem cell transplant. The CDR3 sequence: CSARDLASETQYF. The DNA of the CDR3 is TGCAGTGCTAGAGATTTGGCTAGCGAGACCCAGTACTTC.